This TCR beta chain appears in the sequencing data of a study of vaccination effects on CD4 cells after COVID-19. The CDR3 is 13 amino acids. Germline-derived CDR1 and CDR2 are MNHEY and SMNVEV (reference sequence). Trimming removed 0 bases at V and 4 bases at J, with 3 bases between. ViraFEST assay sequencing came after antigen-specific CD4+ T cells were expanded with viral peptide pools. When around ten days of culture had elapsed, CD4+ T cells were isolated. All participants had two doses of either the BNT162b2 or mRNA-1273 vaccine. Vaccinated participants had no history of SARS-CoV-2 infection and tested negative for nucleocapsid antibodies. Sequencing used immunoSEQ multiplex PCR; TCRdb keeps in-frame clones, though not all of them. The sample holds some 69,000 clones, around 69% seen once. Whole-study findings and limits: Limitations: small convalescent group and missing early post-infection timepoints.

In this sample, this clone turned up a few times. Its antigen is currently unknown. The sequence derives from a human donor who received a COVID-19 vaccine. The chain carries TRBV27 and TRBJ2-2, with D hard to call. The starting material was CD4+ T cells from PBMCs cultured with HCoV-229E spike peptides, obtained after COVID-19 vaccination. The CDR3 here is CASSLSATGELFF. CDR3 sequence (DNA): TGTGCCAGCAGTTTATCGGCCACCGGGGAGCTGTTTTTT.